The T cell receptor beta chain under discussion was sequenced for a study of cytomegalovirus exposure and HLA in healthy donors. The V gene lost 7 bases and the J gene lost 3 bases, with 12 bases spanning the gap. In germline, CDR1 is LGHNA, CDR2 YSLEER. The length of the CDR3 is 13 residues. Both 60 Vbeta primers and 13 Jbeta primers went into the PCR. TCRdb's table, derived via immunoSEQ multiplex PCR, lists solely in-frame clones and lacks some. Of 150,000 to 200,000 clones in the sample, 77% were seen once. The sequenced sample was PBMCs. The origin of this receptor is a woman between 25 and 40 years old in good health and CMV-seropositive. J is TRBJ1-2 and V is TRBV4-3, with D possibly matching TRBD1 (5 bases). The CDR3 nucleotides read TGCGCCAGCAAGCAGGGTGACGACTATGGCTACACCTTC. Amino acid sequence: CASKQGDDYGYTF.